This T cell receptor beta chain was identified in a study of T-cell reconstitution after alpha-beta-depleted transplantation in children. For TCRbeta, the library was prepared with unique molecular identifiers. TCRdb recomputed calls from the PCR reads with MiXCR, one row per CDR3 protein. The sample records just over 350,000 distinct CDR3 sequences, approximately 12% being singletons. This CDR3 region has 13 residues. Deletions cut 5 bases from V and 3 bases from J, with 8 bases between. The sequence derives from a human donor who donated a stem cell graft to a child with Fanconi anemia. V usage is TRBV12-3 or TRBV12-4 and J usage is TRBJ1-5, with D unresolved. Sequencing was performed on PBMCs, taken from the stem cell graft. The CDR3 DNA reads as TGTGCCAGCAGTGAGGACTACAATCAGCCCCAGCATTTT. Its protein product is CASSEDYNQPQHF.